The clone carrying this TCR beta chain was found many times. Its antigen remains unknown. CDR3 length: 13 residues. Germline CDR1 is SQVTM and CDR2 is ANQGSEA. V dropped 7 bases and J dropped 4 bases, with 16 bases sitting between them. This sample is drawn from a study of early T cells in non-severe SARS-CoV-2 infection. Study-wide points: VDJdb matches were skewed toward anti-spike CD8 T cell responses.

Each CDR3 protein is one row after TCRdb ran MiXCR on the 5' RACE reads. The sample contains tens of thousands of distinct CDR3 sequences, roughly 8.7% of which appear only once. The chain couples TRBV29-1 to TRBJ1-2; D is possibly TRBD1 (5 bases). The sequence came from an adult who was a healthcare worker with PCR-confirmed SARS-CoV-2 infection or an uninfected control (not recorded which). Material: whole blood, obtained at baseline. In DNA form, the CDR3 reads TGCAGCGCGAGCTCCTGGCAGGGCTATGGCTACACCTTC. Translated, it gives CSASSWQGYGYTF. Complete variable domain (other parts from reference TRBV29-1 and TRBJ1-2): SAVISQKPSRDICQRGTSLTIQCQVDSQVTMMFWYRQQPGQSLTLIATANQGSEATYESGFVIDKFPISRPNLTFSTLTVSNMSPEDSSIYLCSASSWQGYGYTFGSGTRLTVV.